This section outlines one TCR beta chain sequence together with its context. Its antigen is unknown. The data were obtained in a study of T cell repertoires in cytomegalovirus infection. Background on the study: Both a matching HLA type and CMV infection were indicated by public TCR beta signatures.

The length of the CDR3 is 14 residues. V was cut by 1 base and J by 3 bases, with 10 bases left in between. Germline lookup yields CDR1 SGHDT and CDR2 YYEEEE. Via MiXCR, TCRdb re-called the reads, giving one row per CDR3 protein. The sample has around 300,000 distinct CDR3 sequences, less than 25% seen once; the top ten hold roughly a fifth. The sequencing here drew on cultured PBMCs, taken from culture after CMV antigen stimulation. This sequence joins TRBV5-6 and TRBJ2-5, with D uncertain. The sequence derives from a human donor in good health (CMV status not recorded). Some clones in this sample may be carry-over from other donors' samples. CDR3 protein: CASSLRLFEETQYF. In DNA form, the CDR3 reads TGTGCCAGCAGCTTGCGTTTGTTCGAAGAGACCCAGTACTTC.